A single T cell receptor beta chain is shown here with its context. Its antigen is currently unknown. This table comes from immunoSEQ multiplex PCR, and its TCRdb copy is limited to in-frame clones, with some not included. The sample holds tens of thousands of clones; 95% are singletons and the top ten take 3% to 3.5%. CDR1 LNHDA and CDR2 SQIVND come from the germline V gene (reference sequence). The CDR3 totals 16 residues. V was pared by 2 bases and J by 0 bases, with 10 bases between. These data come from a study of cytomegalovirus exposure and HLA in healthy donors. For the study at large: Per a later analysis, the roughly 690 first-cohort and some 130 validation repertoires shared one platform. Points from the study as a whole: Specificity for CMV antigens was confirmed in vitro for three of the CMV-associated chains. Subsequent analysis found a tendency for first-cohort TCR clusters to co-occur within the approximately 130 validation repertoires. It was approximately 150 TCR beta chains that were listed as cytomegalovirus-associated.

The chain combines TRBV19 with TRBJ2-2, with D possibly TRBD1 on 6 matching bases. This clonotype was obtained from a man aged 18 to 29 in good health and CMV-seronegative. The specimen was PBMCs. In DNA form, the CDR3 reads TGTGCCAGTAGTATATTTAGGACAGCGAACACCGGGGAGCTGTTTTTT. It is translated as CASSIFRTANTGELFF.